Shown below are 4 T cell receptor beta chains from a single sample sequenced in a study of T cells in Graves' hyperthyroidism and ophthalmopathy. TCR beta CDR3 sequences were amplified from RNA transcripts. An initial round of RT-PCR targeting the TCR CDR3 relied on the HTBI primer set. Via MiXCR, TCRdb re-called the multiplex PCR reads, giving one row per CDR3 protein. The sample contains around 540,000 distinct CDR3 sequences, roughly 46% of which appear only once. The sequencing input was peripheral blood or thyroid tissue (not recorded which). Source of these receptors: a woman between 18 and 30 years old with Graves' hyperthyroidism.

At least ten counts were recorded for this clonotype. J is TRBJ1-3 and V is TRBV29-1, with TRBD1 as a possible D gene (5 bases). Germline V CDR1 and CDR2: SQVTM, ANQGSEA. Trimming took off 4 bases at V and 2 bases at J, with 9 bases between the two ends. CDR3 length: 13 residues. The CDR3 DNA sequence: TGCAGCGTTGGACAGACCGCTGGAAACACCATATATTTT. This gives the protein CSVGQTAGNTIYF.

CDR3 amino acids: CASSVARTGRYGYTF. The CDR3 DNA is TGTGCCAGCAGCGTGGCCCGGACAGGGCGATATGGCTACACCTTC. This chain joins TRBV7-3 and TRBJ1-2, with 8 bases lining up with TRBD1. Germline assignment: CDR1 SGHTA and CDR2 FQGTGA. Losses at the gene ends were 5 bases for V and 5 bases for J; bases not matched to a gene: 10. The CDR3 loop spans 15 amino acids. The full variable domain, in which reference TRBV7-3 and TRBJ1-2 provide the parts outside the CDR3, is GAGVSQTPSNKVTEKGKYVELRCDPISGHTALYWYRQSLGQGPEFLIYFQGTGAADDSGLPNDRFFAVRPEGSVSTLKIQRTERGDSAVYLCASSVARTGRYGYTFGSGTRLTVV.

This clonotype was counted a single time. The CDR3 reads CASSRRDSHTF. DNA for the CDR3: TGTGCCAGCAGTCGCCGGGACAGTCACACCTTC. The V and J genes are TRBV11-1 and TRBJ1-2; TRBD1 aligns across 7 bases. V trimming: 6 bases; J trimming: 12 bases; junction bases outside the gene matches: 7. The CDR3 consists of 11 residues. The germline V gene has CDR1 SGHAT and CDR2 FQDESV (reference sequence).

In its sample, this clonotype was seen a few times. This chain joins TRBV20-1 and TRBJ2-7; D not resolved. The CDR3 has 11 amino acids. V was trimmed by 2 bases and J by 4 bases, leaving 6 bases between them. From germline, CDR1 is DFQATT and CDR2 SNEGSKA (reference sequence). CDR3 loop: CSARYEYEQYF. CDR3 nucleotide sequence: TGCAGTGCTAGATATGAGTACGAGCAGTACTTC.